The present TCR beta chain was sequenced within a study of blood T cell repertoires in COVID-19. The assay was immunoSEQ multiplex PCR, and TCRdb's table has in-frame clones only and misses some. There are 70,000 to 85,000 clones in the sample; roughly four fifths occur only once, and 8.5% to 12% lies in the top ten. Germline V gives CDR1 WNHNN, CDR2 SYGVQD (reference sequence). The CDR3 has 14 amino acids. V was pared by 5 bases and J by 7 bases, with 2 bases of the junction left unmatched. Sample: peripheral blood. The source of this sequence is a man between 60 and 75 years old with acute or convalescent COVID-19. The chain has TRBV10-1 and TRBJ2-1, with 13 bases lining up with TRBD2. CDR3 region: CASSTSGRDNEQFF. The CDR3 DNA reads TGCGCCAGCAGTACTAGCGGGAGGGATAATGAGCAGTTCTTC.